Following are 2 T cell receptor beta chains from one sample sequenced in a study of CD8+ T cells in alopecia areata. RNA extraction and reverse transcription yielded cDNA as sequencing template. Sequenced by immunoSEQ multiplex PCR; TCRdb stores in-frame clones only, minus some. The sample carries over 150,000 clones, around 50% recorded once. Sequencing input: CD8+ T cells sorted from blood. Receptor source: a human donor in good health.

J is TRBJ2-1 and V is TRBV27; D call uncertain. The length of the CDR3 is 11 residues. V shed 3 bases and J shed 10 bases, with 7 bases lying between them. Germline-derived CDR1 and CDR2 are MNHEY and SMNVEV (reference sequence). CDR3 loop: CASSLGSEQFF. The CDR3 DNA reads TGTGCCAGCAGTTTGGGGTCAGAGCAGTTCTTC.

The CDR3 region has the DNA TGCGCCAGCAGCCAAGGGGGCTCCTATAATTCACCCCTCCACTTT. This encodes CASSQGGSYNSPLHF. The chain joins TRBV4-1 to TRBJ1-6; unclear D gene. Germline lookup yields CDR1 MGHRA and CDR2 YSYEKL. Trimming removed 1 base from V and 0 bases from J, with 4 bases in between. This CDR3 has 15 amino acids.